These 2 T cell receptor beta chains share one sample of origin, sequenced in a study of memory CD4+ T cells and cytomegalovirus serostatus. Sequencing used immunoSEQ multiplex PCR; TCRdb keeps in-frame clones, though not all of them. The sample has 50,000 or so clones; roughly four fifths are singletons. Single viable CD3+CD4+CD8-CD45RO+ cells were sorted as the memory CD4+ T cells. Sequenced input: memory CD4+ T cells from blood. Receptors originate from an adult in good health and CMV-seronegative.

This clone has a handful of counts. J is TRBJ2-2 and V is TRBV5-1, with 9 bases that match TRBD1. J gave up 6 bases and V 4 bases, and 4 bases lay outside the gene matches. This CDR3 contains 14 residues. Germline V gene sequence: CDR1 SGHRS, CDR2 YFSETQ. The CDR3 protein is CASSRTGAPGELFF. The CDR3, as DNA: TGCGCCAGCAGCCGGACAGGGGCCCCCGGGGAGCTGTTTTTT.

The chain combines TRBV7-2 with TRBJ2-7, with a tentative D call TRBD1 (5 bases). Trimming shortened V by 4 bases and J by 5 bases, and 12 bases separated the two germline ends. This CDR3 is 13 amino acids long. From germline, CDR1 is SGHTA and CDR2 FQGNSA. The DNA for the CDR3 is TGTGCCAGCAGCTATACACAGGTCCACGAGCAGTACTTC. Protein product: CASSYTQVHEQYF.